Given below is one T cell receptor beta chain in context. Its specificity is not known. Data came from immunoSEQ multiplex PCR; TCRdb stores just in-frame clones and leaves some out. The sample lists around 180,000 clones, 85% to 95% occurring once. CDR3 length equals 15 residues. Germline-derived CDR1 and CDR2 are SGHAT and FQNNGV. V shed 5 bases and J shed 0 bases, with 11 bases lying between them. The data are from a study of T cell responses to AZD1222 COVID-19 vaccine. Study findings and constraints: Recipients of AZD1222 seropositive at baseline numbered only 5 or 6. Spike-specific TCR repertoires showed rising breadth and depth after two AZD1222 doses. Among the donors, most were white British and more were female, and clonal diversity was possibly underestimated.

Source: peripheral blood, taken on day 0 of AZD1222 vaccination. J is TRBJ2-1 and V is TRBV11-2; no definite D call. The clonotype comes from an adult in good health. Here the CDR3 reads CASSRQRSSYNEQFF. CDR3 bases: TGTGCCAGCAGCCGTCAACGAAGCTCCTACAATGAGCAGTTCTTC. Using reference TRBV11-2 and TRBJ2-1 for the parts outside the CDR3, the full variable domain is EAGVAQSPRYKIIEKRQSVAFWCNPISGHATLYWYQQILGQGPKLLIQFQNNGVVDDSQLPKDRFSAERLKGVDSTLKIQPAKLEDSAVYLCASSRQRSSYNEQFFGPGTRLTVL.